This T cell receptor (beta chain) appears in the sequencing data of a study of regulatory T cells in long-lasting Graves disease. Germline loops: CDR1 MNHNS, CDR2 SASEGT. V lost 6 bases, J lost 5 bases, and 5 bases stayed unmatched. The CDR3 contains 13 residues. Regarding time point: newly diagnosed GD, antithyroid drugs for less than 3 months. PBMCs provided the RNA from which the TCR library was made. TCR beta libraries were built with iRepertoire HTBI primers and Arm-PCR of CDR3 regions. TCRdb ran MiXCR on the multiplex PCR reads and lists one entry per CDR3 protein. The sample includes 400,000 to 500,000 distinct CDR3 sequences, approximately 14% of them seen just once. This clonotype was counted ten times or more. The data were also submitted as part of a second study, on T cells in Graves' hyperthyroidism and ophthalmopathy.

The TCR sequence derives from a woman aged 45-59 years with Graves disease. This sequence joins TRBV6-1 and TRBJ2-7; 9 bases are a match to TRBD1. Specimen: peripheral blood mononuclear cells (PBMCs), collected at new diagnosis, from a patient treated with antithyroid drugs. In nucleotides, the CDR3 is TGTGCCAGCAGAACCGGGACAGGGAACGAGCAGTACTTC. This gives the protein CASRTGTGNEQYF.